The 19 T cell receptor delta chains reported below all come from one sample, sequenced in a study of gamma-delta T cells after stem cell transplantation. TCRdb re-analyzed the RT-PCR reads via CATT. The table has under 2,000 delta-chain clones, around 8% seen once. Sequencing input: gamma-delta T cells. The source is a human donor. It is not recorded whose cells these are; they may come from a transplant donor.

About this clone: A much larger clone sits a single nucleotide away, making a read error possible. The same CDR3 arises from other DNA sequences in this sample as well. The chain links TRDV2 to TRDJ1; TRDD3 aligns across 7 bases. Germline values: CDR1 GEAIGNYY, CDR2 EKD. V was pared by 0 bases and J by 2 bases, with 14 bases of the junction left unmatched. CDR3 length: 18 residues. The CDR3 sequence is CACDTVDVGGTHTDKLIF. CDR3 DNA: TGTGCCTGTGACACCGTAGACGTTGGGGGAACACATACCGATAAACTCATCTTT.

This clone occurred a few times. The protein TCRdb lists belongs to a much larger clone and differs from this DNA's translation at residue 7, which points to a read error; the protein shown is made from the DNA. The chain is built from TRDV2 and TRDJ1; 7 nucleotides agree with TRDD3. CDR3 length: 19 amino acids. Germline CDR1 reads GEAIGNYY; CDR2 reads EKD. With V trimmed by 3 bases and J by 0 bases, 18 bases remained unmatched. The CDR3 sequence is CACDSLRTELGSNTDKLIF. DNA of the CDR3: TGTGCCTGTGACTCCCTTCGTACTGAACTGGGGTCCAACACCGATAAACTCATCTTT.

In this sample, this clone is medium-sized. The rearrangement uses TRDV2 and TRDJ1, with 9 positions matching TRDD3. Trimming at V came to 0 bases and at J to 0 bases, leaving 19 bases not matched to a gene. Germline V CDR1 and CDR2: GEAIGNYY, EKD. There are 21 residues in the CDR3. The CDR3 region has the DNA TGTGCCTGTGACACCGTCACTGGGGGACGCGCAATGTTGCCCCACACCGATAAACTCATCTTT. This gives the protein CACDTVTGGRAMLPHTDKLIF.

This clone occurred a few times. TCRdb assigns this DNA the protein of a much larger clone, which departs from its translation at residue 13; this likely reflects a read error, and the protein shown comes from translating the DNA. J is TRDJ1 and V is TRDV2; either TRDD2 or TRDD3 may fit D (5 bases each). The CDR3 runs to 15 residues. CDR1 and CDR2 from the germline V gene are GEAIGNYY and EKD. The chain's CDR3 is CACDTVGAYTDKPIF. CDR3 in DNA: TGTGCCTGTGACACCGTTGGGGCCTACACCGATAAACCCATCTTT.

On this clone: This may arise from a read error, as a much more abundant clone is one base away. The CDR3 DNA is TGTGCCTGTGACCGGGTCCCTTCTTTGTCCTGGGGGATACCAGGGGGCGCTAAACTCATCTTT. It specifies CACDRVPSLSWGIPGGAKLIF. This rearrangement joins TRDV2 to TRDJ1, with 11 bases lining up with TRDD3. J gave up 7 bases and V 3 bases, and 27 bases lay outside the gene matches. The germline gives CDR1 GEAIGNYY, CDR2 EKD. This CDR3 contains 21 residues.

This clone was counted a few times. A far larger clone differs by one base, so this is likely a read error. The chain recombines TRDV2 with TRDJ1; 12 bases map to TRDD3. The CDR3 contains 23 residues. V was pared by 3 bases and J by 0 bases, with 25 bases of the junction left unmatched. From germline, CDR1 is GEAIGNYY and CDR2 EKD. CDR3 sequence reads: CACDSTPEAGGYAGQGYTDKLIF. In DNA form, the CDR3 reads TGTGCCTGTGACTCCACTCCCGAGGCTGGGGGATACGCAGGTCAGGGGTACACCGATAAACTCATCTTT.

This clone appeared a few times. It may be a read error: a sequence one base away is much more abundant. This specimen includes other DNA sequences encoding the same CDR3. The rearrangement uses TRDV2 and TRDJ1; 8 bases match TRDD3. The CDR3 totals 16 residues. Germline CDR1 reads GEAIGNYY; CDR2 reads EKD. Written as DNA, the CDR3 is TGTGCCTGTGAAGGTTTGGAGCTGGGGGACACCGATAAGCTCATCTTT. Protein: CACEGLELGDTDKLIF.

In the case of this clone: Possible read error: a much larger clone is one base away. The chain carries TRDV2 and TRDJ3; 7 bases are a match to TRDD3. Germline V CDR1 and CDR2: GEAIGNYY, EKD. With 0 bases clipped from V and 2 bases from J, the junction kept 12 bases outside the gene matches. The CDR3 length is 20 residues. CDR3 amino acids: CACDTLSGDPRAWDTRQMFF. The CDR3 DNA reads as TGTGCCTGTGACACCCTGTCGGGGGATCCGCGAGCCTGGGACACCCGACAGATGTTTTTC.

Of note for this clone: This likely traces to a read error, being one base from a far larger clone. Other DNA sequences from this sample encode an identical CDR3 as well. This CDR3 is CACDTVGDTLSWDTRQMFF. The CDR3 DNA reads as TGTGCCTGTGACACCGTGGGGGATACACTCTCCTGGGACACCCGGCAGATGTTTTTC. The V and J genes are TRDV2 and TRDJ3; 10 bases line up with TRDD3. This CDR3 comprises 19 residues. CDR1 is GEAIGNYY and CDR2 is EKD in the germline V gene.

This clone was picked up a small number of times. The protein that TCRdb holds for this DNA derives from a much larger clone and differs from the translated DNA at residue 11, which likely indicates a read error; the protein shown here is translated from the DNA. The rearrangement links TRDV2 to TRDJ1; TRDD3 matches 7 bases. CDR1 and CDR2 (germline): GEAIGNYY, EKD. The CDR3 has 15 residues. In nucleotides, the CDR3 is TGTGCCTGTGACGCCCTACTGGGGACCACCAATAAACTCATCTTT. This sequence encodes CACDALLGTTNKLIF.

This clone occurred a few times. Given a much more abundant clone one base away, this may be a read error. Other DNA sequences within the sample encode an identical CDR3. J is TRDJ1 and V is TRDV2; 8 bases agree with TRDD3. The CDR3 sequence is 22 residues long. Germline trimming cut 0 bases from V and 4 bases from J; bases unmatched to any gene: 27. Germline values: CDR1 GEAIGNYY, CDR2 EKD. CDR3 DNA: TGTGCCTGTGACACCGTTCGTCAACCCGACCGGTCTCTGGGGGACACCGTCGATAAACTCATCTTT. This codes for CACDTVRQPDRSLGDTVDKLIF.

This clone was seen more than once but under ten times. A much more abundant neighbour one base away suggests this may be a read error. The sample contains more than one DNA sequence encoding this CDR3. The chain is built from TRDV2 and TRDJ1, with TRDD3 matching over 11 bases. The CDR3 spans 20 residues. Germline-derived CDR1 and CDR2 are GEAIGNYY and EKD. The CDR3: CACDTVPVGDTHLYTDKLIF. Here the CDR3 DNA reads TGTGCCTGCGACACCGTTCCGGTGGGGGATACGCATCTGTACACCGATAAACTCATCTTT.

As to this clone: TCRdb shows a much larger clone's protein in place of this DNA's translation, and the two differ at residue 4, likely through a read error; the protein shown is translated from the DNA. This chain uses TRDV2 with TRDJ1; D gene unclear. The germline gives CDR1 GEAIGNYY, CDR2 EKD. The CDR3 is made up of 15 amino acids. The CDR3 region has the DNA TGTGCCTGTAACACCGTCGGGCCGTACACCGATAAACTCATCTTT. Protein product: CACNTVGPYTDKLIF.

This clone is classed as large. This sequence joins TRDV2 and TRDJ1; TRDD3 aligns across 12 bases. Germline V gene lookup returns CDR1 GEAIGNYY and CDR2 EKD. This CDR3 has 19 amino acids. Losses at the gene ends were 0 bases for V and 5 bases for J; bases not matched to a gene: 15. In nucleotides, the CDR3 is TGTGCCTGTGACACCGTCAAAACTGGGGGATACCCGTTGAGGGATAAACTCATCTTT. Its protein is CACDTVKTGGYPLRDKLIF.

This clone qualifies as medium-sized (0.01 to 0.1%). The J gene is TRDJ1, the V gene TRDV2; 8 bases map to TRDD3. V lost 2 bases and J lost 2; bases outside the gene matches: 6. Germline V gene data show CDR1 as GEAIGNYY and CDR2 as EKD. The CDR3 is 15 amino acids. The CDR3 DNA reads TGTGCCTGTGACAACTTGGGGGATGGGACCGATAAACTCATCTTT. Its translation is CACDNLGDGTDKLIF.

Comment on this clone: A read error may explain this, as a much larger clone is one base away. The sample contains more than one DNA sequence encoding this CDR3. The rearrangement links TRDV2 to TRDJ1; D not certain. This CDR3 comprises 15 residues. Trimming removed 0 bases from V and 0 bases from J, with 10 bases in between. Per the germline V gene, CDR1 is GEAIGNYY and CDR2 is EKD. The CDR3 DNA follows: TGTGCCTGTGACACCGTCGGGGCCTACACCGATAAACTCATCTTT. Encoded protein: CACDTVGAYTDKLIF.

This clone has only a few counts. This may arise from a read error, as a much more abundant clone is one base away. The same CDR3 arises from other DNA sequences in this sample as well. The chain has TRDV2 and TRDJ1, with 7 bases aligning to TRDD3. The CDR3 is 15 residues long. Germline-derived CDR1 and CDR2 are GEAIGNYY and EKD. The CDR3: CACDLLGPHTDKLIF. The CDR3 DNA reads TGCGCCTGTGACTTACTGGGGCCGCACACCGATAAACTCATCTTT.

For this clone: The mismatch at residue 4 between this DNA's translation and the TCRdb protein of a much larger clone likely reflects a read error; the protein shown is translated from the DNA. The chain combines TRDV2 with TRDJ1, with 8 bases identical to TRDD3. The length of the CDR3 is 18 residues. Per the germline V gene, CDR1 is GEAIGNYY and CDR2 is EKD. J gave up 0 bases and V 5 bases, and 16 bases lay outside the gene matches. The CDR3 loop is CACGTLPGGIHYTDKLIF. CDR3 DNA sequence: TGTGCCTGTGGCACTCTGCCTGGGGGAATCCATTACACCGATAAACTCATCTTT.

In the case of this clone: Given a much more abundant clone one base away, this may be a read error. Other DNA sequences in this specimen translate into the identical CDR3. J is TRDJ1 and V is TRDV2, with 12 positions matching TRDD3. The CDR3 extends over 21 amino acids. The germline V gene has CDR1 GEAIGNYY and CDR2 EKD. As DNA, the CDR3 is TGTGCCTGTGACACCCTTTCCCCTCCTACTGGGGGATACTCGGACACCGATAAGCTCATCTTT. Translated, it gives CACDTLSPPTGGYSDTDKLIF.